This TCR beta chain came from a study of cytomegalovirus exposure and HLA in healthy donors. Study observations and caveats: A highly shared variant cluster was judged a likely technical artifact.

As concerns this clone: Antigen: not known.

The germline V gene encodes CDR1 ENHRY and CDR2 SYGVKD. Unmatched junction bases numbered 1, after V lost 8 bases and J lost 4 bases. The CDR3 loop spans 11 amino acids. The donors, nominally healthy at sampling, likely had unrecorded immune exposures. The PCR made use of 60 Vbeta and 13 Jbeta primers. Clones were sequenced by immunoSEQ multiplex PCR, and TCRdb holds only the in-frame ones, with some missing. The sample has fewer than 250,000 clones, more than 70% seen once. This receptor was identified in a human donor in good health. The chain employs TRBV10-3 and TRBJ2-7, with TRBD1 identical over 8 bases. Sequenced: PBMCs. CDR3 region: CAIGQGYEQYF. The DNA of the CDR3 is TGTGCCATCGGACAGGGTTACGAGCAGTACTTC.